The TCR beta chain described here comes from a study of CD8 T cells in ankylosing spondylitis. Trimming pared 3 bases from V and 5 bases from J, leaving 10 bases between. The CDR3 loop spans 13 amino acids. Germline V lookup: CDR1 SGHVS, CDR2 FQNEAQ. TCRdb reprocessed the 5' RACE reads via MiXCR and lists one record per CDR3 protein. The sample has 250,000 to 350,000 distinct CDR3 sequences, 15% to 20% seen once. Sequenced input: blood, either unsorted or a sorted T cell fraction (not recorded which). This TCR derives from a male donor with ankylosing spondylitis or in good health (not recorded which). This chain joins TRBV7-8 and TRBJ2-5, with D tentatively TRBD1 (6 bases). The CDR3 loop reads CASSFRGWETQYF. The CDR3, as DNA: TGTGCCAGCAGCTTCAGGGGTTGGGAGACCCAGTACTTC.